This is a list of T cell receptor beta chains from one sample in a study of a mutant IDH1 vaccine in newly diagnosed glioma. Assay used: immunoSEQ multiplex PCR; TCRdb lists only in-frame clones, some missing. The sample shows 80,000 to 100,000 clones, around three quarters of them seen only once. The material sequenced was PBMCs, taken from a glioma patient treated with radiotherapy, temozolomide or both. These TCRs come from a middle-aged man with glioma. Each CDR3 is given with its conserved first and last residue.

V gene	CDR3 protein
TRBV19	CASRRTGQNTEAFF
TRBV6-6	CASRSNEKLFF
TRBV25-1	CASRVSGADTQYF
TRBV4-2	CASSQDPWYEQYF
TRBV28	CASSFGTGKFF
TRBV5-6	CASRSLAASSYNEQFF
TRBV2	CASSEVGTGVGYTF
TRBV9	CASSVAPSGVPYNEQFF
TRBV9	CASSAPRLGLVTGELFF
TRBV25-1	CASSDDVQETQYF
TRBV19	CASSITGTAVNEQFF
TRBV5-6	CASSSQGLRDEKLFF
TRBV7-9	CASRATSGVWYGYTF
TRBV4-3	CASSQDGRGSTDTQYF
TRBV27	CASSPSGANVLTF
TRBV25-1	CASSGNIGLAYYNEQFF
TRBV11-2	CASSPQGTQYF
TRBV6-5	CASSYSRGSLDTQYF
TRBV29-1	CSVEQGADTQYF
TRBV9	CASGRGSLNTDTQYF
TRBV5-1	CASSRDTNTGELFF
TRBV19	CASSIGGYLGELFF
TRBV5-1	CASSMDLAGGSDTQYF
TRBV5-1	CASSLGGRAFHNSPLHF
TRBV5-6	CASSLAAGGPSTGELFF
TRBV6-6	CASSPGVYEQYF
TRBV4-1	CASSQGSDSAFYEQYF
TRBV15	CATSALREVGNTIYF
TRBV7-2	CASSSGLRANVLTF
TRBV21-1	CASSWAPLGEAFF
TRBV29-1	CSADRGAEGGYTF
TRBV5-1	CVTGLGENWRTDTQYF
TRBV9	CASSVANPGELFF
TRBV5-4	CASSSMAQGASGANVLTF
TRBV9	CASSVVGDTQYF
TRBV7-2	CASSLRVASTDTQYF
TRBV13	CASSLLTVAKNIQYF
TRBV9	CASSFPNPVYSGRALVPFF
TRBV10-3	CATRGPGETQYF
TRBV12-5	CASGTGTGLYEQYF
TRBV4-3	CASSPGWRGRGNTIYF